Sequencing of this T cell receptor (beta chain) was carried out in a study of patients and donors after allogeneic stem cell transplantation. Per germline, CDR1 SGDLS and CDR2 YYNGEE. V lost 3 bases and J lost 4, with 16 bases in between. The CDR3 covers 15 residues. This clonotype has at least ten counts. TCRdb analysed the RT-PCR reads with MiXCR anew, one entry per CDR3 protein. The repertoire holds some 880,000 distinct CDR3 sequences, with about a sixth as singletons. V and J are TRBV9 and TRBJ1-1; D is perhaps TRBD1 (6 bases). The sample consisted of blood, either unsorted or a sorted T cell fraction (not recorded which). This receptor was identified in a human donor who was either an allogeneic HSCT recipient or a stem cell or donor lymphocyte infusion donor (not recorded which). It is not recorded whose cells these are; they may come from a transplant donor. In DNA, the CDR3 is TGTGCCAGCAGCGGAAAACAGGGTCGAGTCACTGAAGCTTTCTTT. Residues: CASSGKQGRVTEAFF. The full variable domain, with the rest looked up from reference TRBV9 and TRBJ1-1, is DSGVTQTPKHLITATGQRVTLRCSPRSGDLSVYWYQQSLDQGLQFLIQYYNGEERAKGNILERFSAQQFPDLHSELNLSSLELGDSALYFCASSGKQGRVTEAFFGQGTRLTVV.